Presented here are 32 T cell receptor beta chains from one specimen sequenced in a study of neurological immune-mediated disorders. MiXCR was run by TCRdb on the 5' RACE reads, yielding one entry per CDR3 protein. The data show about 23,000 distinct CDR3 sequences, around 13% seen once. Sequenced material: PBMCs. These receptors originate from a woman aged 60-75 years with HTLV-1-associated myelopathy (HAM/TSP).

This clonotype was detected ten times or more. CDR3 in DNA: TGCAGTGCTAGAGACCCGGACGGAAGATATAGCAATCAGCCCCAGCATTTT. It yields the protein CSARDPDGRYSNQPQHF. The chain recombines TRBV20-1 with TRBJ1-5; D unclear. V was trimmed by 0 bases and J by 0 bases, leaving 15 bases between them. This CDR3 has 17 amino acids. Germline CDR1 is DFQATT and CDR2 is SNEGSKA (reference sequence).

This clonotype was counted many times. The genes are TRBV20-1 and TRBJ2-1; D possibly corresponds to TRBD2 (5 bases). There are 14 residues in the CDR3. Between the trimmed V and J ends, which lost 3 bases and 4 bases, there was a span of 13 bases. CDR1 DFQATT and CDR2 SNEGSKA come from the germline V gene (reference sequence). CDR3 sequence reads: CSASREPEYNEQFF. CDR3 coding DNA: TGCAGTGCTAGTAGGGAGCCTGAGTACAATGAGCAGTTCTTC.

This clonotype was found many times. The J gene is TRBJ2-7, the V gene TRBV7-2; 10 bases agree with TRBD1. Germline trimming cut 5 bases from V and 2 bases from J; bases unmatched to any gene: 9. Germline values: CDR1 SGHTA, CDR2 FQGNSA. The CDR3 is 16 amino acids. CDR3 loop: CASSVGQGGLTYEQYF. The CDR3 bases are TGTGCCAGCAGCGTTGGACAGGGGGGCCTCACCTACGAGCAGTACTTC.

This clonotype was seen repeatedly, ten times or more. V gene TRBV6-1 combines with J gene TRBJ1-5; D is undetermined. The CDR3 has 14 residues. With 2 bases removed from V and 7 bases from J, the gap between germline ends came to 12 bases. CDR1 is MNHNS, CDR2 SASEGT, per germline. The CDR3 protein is CASSETGGGQPQHF. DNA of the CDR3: TGTGCCAGCAGTGAAACGGGAGGCGGGCAGCCCCAGCATTTT.

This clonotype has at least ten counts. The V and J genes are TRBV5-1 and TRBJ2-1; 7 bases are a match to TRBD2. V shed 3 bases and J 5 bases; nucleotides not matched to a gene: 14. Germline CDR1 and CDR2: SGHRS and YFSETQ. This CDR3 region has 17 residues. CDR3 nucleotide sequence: TGCGCCAGCAGCTACCTGCCGGCAGGCCGGGGGGACAATGAGCAGTTCTTC. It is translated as CASSYLPAGRGDNEQFF.

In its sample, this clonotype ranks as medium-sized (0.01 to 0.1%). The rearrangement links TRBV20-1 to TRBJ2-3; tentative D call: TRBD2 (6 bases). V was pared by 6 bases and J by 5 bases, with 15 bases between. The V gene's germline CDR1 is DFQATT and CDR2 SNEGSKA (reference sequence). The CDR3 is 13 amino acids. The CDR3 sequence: CSAQAEGGDTQYF. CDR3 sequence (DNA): TGCAGTGCCCAAGCGGAGGGAGGAGATACGCAGTATTTT.

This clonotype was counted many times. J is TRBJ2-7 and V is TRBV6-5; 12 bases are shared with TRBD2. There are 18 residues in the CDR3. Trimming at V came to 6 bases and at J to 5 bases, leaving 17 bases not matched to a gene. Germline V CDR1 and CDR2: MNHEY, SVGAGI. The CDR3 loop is CASRAGLAGTMKVDEQYF. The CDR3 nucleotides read TGTGCCAGCAGGGCCGGACTAGCGGGGACCATGAAGGTAGACGAGCAGTACTTC.

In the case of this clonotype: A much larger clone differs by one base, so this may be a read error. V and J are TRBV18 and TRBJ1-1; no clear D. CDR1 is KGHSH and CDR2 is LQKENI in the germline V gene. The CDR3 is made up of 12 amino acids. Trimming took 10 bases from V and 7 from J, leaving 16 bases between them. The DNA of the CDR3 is TGTGCCAACTCCGTTTTCGGCGGTGAAGCTTTCTTT. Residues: CANSVFGGEAFF.

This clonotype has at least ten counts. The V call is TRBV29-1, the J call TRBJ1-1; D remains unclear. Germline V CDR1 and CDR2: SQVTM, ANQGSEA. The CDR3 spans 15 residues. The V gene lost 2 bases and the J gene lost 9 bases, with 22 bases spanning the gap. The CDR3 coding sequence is TGCAGCGTTGAATGGGTAGGGCGGGGATCCAAAAAAGCTTTCTTT. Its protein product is CSVEWVGRGSKKAFF.

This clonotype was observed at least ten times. Written as DNA, the CDR3 is TGTGCCAGCAACCCGATTAGCATGAACACTGAAGCTTTCTTT. Its protein is CASNPISMNTEAFF. This chain uses TRBV12-3 or TRBV12-4 with TRBJ1-1; D is ambiguous. The V and J ends lost 7 bases and 0 bases respectively, with 12 bases between them. This CDR3 is built from 14 residues.

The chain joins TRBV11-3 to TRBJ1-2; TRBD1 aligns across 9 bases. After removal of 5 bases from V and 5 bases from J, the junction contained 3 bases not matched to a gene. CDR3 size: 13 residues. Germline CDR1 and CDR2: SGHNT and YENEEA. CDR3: CASSLGTGYGYTF. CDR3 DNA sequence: TGTGCCAGCAGCCTAGGGACAGGGTATGGCTACACCTTC.

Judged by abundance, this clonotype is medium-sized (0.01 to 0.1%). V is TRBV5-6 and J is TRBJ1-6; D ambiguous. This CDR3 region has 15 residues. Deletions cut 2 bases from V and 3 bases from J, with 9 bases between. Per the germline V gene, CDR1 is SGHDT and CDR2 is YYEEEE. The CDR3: CASSLQTVYNSPLHF. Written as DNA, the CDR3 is TGTGCCAGCAGCTTACAGACCGTCTATAATTCACCCCTCCACTTT.

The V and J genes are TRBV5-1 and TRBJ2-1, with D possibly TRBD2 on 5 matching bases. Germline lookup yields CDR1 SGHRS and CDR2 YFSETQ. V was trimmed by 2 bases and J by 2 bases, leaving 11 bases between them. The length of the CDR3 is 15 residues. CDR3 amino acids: CASSLGDGTYNEQFF. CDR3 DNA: TGCGCCAGCAGCTTAGGCGACGGGACCTACAATGAGCAGTTCTTC.

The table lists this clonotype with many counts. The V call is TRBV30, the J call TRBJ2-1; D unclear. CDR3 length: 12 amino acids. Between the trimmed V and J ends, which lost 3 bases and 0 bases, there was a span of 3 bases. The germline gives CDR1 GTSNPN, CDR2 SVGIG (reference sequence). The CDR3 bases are TGTGCCTGGAGGAGCTCCTACAATGAGCAGTTCTTC. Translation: CAWRSSYNEQFF.

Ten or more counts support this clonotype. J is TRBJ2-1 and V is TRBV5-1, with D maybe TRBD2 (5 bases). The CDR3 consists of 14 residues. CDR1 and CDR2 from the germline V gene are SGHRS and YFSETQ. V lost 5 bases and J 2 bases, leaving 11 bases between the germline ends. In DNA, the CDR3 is TGCGCCAGCAGGAGGAGCGGCGCCTACAATGAGCAGTTCTTC. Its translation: CASRRSGAYNEQFF.

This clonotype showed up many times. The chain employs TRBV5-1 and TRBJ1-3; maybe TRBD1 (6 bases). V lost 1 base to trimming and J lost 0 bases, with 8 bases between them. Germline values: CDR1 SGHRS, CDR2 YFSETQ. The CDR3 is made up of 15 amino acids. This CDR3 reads CASSLTGRSGNTIYF. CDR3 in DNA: TGCGCCAGCAGCTTGACAGGGCGCTCTGGAAACACCATATATTTT. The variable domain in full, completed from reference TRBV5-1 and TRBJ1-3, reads KAGVTQTPRYLIKTRGQQVTLSCSPISGHRSVSWYQQTPGQGLQFLFEYFSETQRNKGNFPGRFSGRQFSNSRSEMNVSTLELGDSALYLCASSLTGRSGNTIYFGEGSWLTVV.

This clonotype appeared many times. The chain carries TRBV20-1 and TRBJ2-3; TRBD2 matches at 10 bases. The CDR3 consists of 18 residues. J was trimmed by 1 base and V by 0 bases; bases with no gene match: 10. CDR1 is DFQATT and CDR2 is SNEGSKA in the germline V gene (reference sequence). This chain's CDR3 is CSARDQGTSVDGTDTQYF. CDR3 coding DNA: TGCAGTGCTAGAGATCAGGGGACTAGCGTAGACGGCACAGATACGCAGTATTTT.

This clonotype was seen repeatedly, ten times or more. The CDR3 region is CASSTTQGAAYEQYF. The CDR3 DNA is TGTGCCAGCTCAACCACCCAGGGGGCCGCCTACGAGCAGTACTTC. The chain links TRBV18 to TRBJ2-7; 8 nucleotides align to TRBD1. V trimming: 5 bases; J trimming: 2 bases; junction bases outside the gene matches: 8. Germline assignment: CDR1 KGHSH and CDR2 LQKENI. The CDR3 sequence is 15 residues long.

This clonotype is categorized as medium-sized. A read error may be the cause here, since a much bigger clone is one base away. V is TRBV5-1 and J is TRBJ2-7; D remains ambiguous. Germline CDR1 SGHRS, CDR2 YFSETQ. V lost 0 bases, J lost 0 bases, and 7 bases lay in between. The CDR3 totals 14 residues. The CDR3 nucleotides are TGCGCCAGCAGCTTGGTGGGATTCTCCTACGAGCAGTACTTC. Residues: CASSLVGFSYEQYF.

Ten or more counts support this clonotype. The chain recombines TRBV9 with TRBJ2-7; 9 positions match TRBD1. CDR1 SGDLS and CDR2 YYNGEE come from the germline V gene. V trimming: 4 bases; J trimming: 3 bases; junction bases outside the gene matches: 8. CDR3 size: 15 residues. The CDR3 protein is CASSKRDRDGYEQYF. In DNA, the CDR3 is TGTGCCAGCAGCAAGAGGGACAGGGACGGCTACGAGCAGTACTTC.

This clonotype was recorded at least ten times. CDR3 loop: CASRGATEAFF. The DNA of the CDR3 is TGTGCCAGCAGGGGTGCCACTGAAGCTTTCTTT. V gene TRBV3-1 combines with J gene TRBJ1-1; no clear D gene. The V end was cut by 6 bases, the J end by 4 bases, with 6 bases between. This CDR3 comprises 11 residues. In germline, CDR1 is LGHDT, CDR2 YNNKEL (reference sequence).

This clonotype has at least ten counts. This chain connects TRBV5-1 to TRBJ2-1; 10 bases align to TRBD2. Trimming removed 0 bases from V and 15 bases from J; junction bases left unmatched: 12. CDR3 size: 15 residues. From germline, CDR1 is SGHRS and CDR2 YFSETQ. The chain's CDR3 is CASSLAKSSGGPGFF. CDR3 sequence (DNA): TGCGCCAGCAGCTTGGCCAAAAGTAGCGGGGGGCCGGGGTTCTTC.

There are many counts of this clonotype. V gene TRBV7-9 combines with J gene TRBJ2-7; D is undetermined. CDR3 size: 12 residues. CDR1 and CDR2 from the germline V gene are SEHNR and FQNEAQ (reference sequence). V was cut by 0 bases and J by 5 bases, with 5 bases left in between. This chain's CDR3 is CASSLAGDEQYF. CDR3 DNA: TGTGCCAGCAGCTTAGCCGGAGACGAGCAGTACTTC.

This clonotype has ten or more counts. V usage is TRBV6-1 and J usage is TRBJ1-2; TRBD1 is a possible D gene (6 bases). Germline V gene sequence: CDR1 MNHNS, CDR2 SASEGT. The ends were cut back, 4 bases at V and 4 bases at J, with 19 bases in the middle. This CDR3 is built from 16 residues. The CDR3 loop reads CASSVGGRGLGYGYTF. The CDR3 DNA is TGTGCCAGCAGTGTGGGCGGCAGGGGATTAGGCTATGGCTACACCTTC.

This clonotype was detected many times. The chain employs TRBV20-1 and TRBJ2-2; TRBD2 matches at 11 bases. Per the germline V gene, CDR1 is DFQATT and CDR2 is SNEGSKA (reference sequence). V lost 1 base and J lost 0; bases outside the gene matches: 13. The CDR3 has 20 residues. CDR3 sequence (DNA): TGCAGTGCTAGAGTGGGAATGGGGGCTAGCGGGGGGACGAACACCGGGGAGCTGTTTTTT. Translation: CSARVGMGASGGTNTGELFF.

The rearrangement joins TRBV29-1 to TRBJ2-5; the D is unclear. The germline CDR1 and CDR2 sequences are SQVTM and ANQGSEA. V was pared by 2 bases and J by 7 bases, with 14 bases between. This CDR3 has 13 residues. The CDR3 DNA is TGCAGCGTTGAATCCGGCCGACGGAGGACCCAGTACTTC. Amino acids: CSVESGRRRTQYF.

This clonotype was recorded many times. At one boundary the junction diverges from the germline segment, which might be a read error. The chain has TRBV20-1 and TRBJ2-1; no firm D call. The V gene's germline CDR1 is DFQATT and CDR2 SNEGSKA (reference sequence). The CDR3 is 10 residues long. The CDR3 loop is CSAGRNGQFF. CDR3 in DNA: TGCAGTGCCGGAAGAAATGGGCAGTTCTTC.

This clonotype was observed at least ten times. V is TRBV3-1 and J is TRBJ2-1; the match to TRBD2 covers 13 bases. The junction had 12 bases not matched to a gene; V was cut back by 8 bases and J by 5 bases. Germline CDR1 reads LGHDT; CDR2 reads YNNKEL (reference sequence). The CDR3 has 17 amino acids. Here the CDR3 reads CASQRRLAGGPHNEQFF. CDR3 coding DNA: TGTGCCAGCCAGAGGCGACTAGCGGGAGGCCCACACAATGAGCAGTTCTTC.

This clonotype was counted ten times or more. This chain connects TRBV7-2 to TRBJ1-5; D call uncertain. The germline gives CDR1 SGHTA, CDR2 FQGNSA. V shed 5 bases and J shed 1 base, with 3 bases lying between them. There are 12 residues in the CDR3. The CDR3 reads CASSPSNQPQHF. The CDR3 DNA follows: TGTGCCAGCAGCCCAAGCAATCAGCCCCAGCATTTT.

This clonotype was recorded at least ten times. This CDR3 reads CSASKQASYEQYF. The CDR3 DNA sequence: TGCAGTGCTAGTAAGCAGGCCTCCTACGAGCAGTACTTC. The V call is TRBV20-1, the J call TRBJ2-7; D call uncertain. V dropped 3 bases and J dropped 0 bases, with 9 bases sitting between them. The CDR3 spans 13 residues. Looked up from germline, CDR1 is DFQATT and CDR2 is SNEGSKA (reference sequence).

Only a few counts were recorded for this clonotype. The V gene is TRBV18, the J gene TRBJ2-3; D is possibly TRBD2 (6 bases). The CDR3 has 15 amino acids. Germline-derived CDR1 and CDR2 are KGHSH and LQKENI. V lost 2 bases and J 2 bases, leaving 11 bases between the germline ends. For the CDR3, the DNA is TGTGCCAGCTCACCAATCGGGGGATACACAGATACGCAGTATTTT. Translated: CASSPIGGYTDTQYF.

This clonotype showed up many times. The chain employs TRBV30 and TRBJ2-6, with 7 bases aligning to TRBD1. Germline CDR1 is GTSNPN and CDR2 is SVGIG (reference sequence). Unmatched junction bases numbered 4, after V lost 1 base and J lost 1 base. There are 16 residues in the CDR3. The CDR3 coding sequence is TGTGCCTGGAGTGCTATCAGGGGGTCTGGGGCCAACGTCCTGACTTTC. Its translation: CAWSAIRGSGANVLTF.